These 18 T cell receptor beta chains were all obtained from the same sample, sequenced in a study of cytomegalovirus exposure and HLA in healthy donors. It was with 60 Vbeta and 13 Jbeta primers that the PCR ran. The assay was immunoSEQ multiplex PCR, and TCRdb's table has in-frame clones only and misses some. In total, the table holds about 48,000 clones. Sequencing was performed on PBMCs. The receptors were gathered from a woman aged 40-49 years in good health and CMV-seronegative.

The gene calls are TRBV7-9 and TRBJ1-1; weak D call: TRBD1 (5 bases). The CDR3 is 14 amino acids. Germline CDR1 and CDR2: SEHNR and FQNEAQ (reference sequence). Trimming took off 5 bases at V and 4 bases at J, with 14 bases between the two ends. CDR3 protein: CASSKRGVGTEAFF. The CDR3 DNA sequence: TGTGCCAGCAGCAAGCGGGGGGTGGGCACTGAAGCTTTCTTT.

The chain recombines TRBV6-5 with TRBJ2-7; no firm D call. In germline, CDR1 is MNHEY, CDR2 SVGAGI. The CDR3 spans 12 residues. Trimming shortened V by 4 bases and J by 0 bases, and 4 bases separated the two germline ends. CDR3 nucleotide sequence: TGTGCCAGCAGTTCTAGCTCCTACGAGCAGTACTTC. It encodes CASSSSSYEQYF.

The chain carries TRBV6-6 and TRBJ1-3; D might be TRBD1 (5 bases). Germline CDR1 MNHNY, CDR2 SVGAGI (reference sequence). CDR3 size: 16 residues. Trimming removed 6 bases at V and 4 bases at J, with 19 bases between. Written as DNA, the CDR3 is TGTGCCAGCAGCCACGGGGGGTCGCGAGCCGGAAACACCATATATTTT. This sequence encodes CASSHGGSRAGNTIYF.

This rearrangement joins TRBV29-1 to TRBJ1-5, with 12 positions matching TRBD1. The CDR3 contains 14 residues. Germline lookup yields CDR1 SQVTM and CDR2 ANQGSEA. Germline trimming cut 4 bases from V and 7 bases from J; bases unmatched to any gene: 5. The CDR3 region is CSVGGQGAGQPQHF. CDR3 nucleotides: TGCAGCGTTGGGGGACAGGGGGCGGGGCAGCCCCAGCATTTT. The full variable domain, with the rest looked up from reference TRBV29-1 and TRBJ1-5, is SAVISQKPSRDICQRGTSLTIQCQVDSQVTMMFWYRQQPGQSLTLIATANQGSEATYESGFVIDKFPISRPNLTFSTLTVSNMSPEDSSIYLCSVGGQGAGQPQHFGDGTRLSIL.

The gene calls are TRBV6-1 and TRBJ2-1; 12 bases are shared with TRBD2. Germline-derived CDR1 and CDR2 are MNHNS and SASEGT. The V and J ends lost 4 bases and 4 bases, in that order; junction bases with no gene match: 5. The CDR3 runs 16 residues. The CDR3 sequence is CASSATSGGPYNEQFF. CDR3 in DNA: TGTGCCAGCAGTGCGACTAGCGGGGGCCCTTACAATGAGCAGTTCTTC.

This chain links TRBV7-2 with TRBJ1-4, with TRBD1 matching 7 bases. This CDR3 is built from 15 residues. Trimming took 5 bases from V and 6 from J; bases not matched to a gene: 9. Germline V lookup: CDR1 SGHTA, CDR2 FQGNSA. The CDR3: CASSPRQGVYEKLFF. The CDR3 coding sequence is TGTGCCAGCAGCCCACGACAGGGTGTTTATGAAAAACTGTTTTTT.

This chain connects TRBV6-9 to TRBJ2-7, with 11 bases identical to TRBD1. The CDR3 runs 13 residues. The germline V gene has CDR1 MNHGY and CDR2 SVAAGI. J lost 3 bases, V lost 10 bases, and 5 bases had no gene match. CDR3 sequence (DNA): TGTGCCAAAGGGACAGGGGGGTTCTACGAGCAGTACTTC. It codes for CAKGTGGFYEQYF.

The chain carries TRBV6-1 and TRBJ1-1, with a possible D match to TRBD1 (6 bases). V was cut by 7 bases and J by 1 base, with 13 bases left in between. This CDR3 is built from 14 residues. The germline gives CDR1 MNHNS, CDR2 SASEGT. In nucleotides, the CDR3 is TGTGCCAGCACCCTGGGACACCCGAACACTGAAGCTTTCTTT. It is translated as CASTLGHPNTEAFF.

The chain carries TRBV19 and TRBJ2-1; no clear D. The CDR3 runs to 11 residues. V shed 7 bases and J shed 5 bases, with 6 bases lying between them. The germline CDR1 and CDR2 sequences are LNHDA and SQIVND (reference sequence). In DNA form, the CDR3 reads TGTGCCAGTACGCAGGACAATGAGCAGTTCTTC. It encodes CASTQDNEQFF.

The chain uses TRBV18 and TRBJ1-3; TRBD1 agrees at 7 bases. V shed 0 bases and J 4 bases; nucleotides not matched to a gene: 3. The CDR3 runs to 15 residues. Germline assignment: CDR1 KGHSH and CDR2 LQKENI. CDR3 region: CASSPPAGGGNTIYF. The DNA for the CDR3 is TGTGCCAGCTCACCACCGGCAGGGGGAGGAAACACCATATATTTT.

The genes are TRBV18 and TRBJ1-2; D possibly corresponds to TRBD1 (5 bases). Germline V gene lookup returns CDR1 KGHSH and CDR2 LQKENI. The germline V and J ends were trimmed by 0 bases and 5 bases, with 13 bases remaining between them. CDR3 length: 15 residues. The CDR3, as DNA: TGTGCCAGCTCACCACCTAGTCAGGGTCAGTATGGCTACACCTTC. Translation gives CASSPPSQGQYGYTF. Based on the CDR3 plus reference TRBV18 and TRBJ1-2, the full variable domain is NAGVMQNPRHLVRRRGQEARLRCSPMKGHSHVYWYRQLPEEGLKFMVYLQKENIIDESGMPKERFSAEFPKEGPSILRIQQVVRGDSAAYFCASSPPSQGQYGYTFGSGTRLTVV.

The chain recombines TRBV18 with TRBJ2-2; TRBD2 matches 8 bases. The CDR3 is 16 amino acids. Germline CDR1 is KGHSH and CDR2 is LQKENI. J lost 4 bases, V lost 4 bases, and 8 bases had no gene match. CDR3: CASSLAGTRRTGELFF. CDR3 nucleotides: TGTGCCAGCTCACTCGCCGGGACTAGACGCACCGGGGAGCTGTTTTTT.

This chain joins TRBV2 and TRBJ1-2; 12 bases align to TRBD1. After removal of 3 bases from V and 8 bases from J, the junction contained 7 bases not matched to a gene. The CDR3 is 15 residues long. The germline CDR1 and CDR2 sequences are SNHLY and FYNNEI. The DNA of the CDR3 is TGTGCCAGCAGTGATATGGGACAGGGGGCGGGAGGCTACACCTTC. Its translation: CASSDMGQGAGGYTF.

The chain links TRBV5-1 to TRBJ1-5; possible D gene TRBD1, 6 bases. This CDR3 is built from 14 residues. Germline CDR1 reads SGHRS; CDR2 reads YFSETQ. Trimming cost V 4 bases and J 3 bases, with 11 bases left between them. In nucleotides, the CDR3 is TGCGCCAGCAGCCCAGGGGATATCAATCAGCCCCAGCATTTT. It encodes CASSPGDINQPQHF.

The chain is built from TRBV10-3 and TRBJ1-5, with 8 bases matching TRBD1. The CDR3 consists of 14 residues. Germline lookup yields CDR1 ENHRY and CDR2 SYGVKD. V lost 6 bases to trimming and J lost 3 bases; unmatched junction nucleotides: 4. DNA of the CDR3: TGTGCCATCAGCACAGGGGGTTCCAATCAGCCCCAGCATTTT. Its protein is CAISTGGSNQPQHF.

J is TRBJ2-5 and V is TRBV6-5; D perhaps matches TRBD2 (5 bases). The last part of the DNA fits TRBJ2-7 better; the J call may be wrong. CDR3 length: 15 residues. Germline CDR1 is MNHEY and CDR2 is SVGAGI. CDR3 DNA: TGTGCCAGCAGTTACTCGTACGGGGATAACTACGAGCAGTACTTC. This codes for CASSYSYGDNYEQYF.

This chain uses TRBV28 with TRBJ2-5, with TRBD1 identical over 7 bases. This CDR3 spans 14 amino acids. Germline CDR1 MDHEN, CDR2 SYDVKM. V dropped 6 bases and J dropped 5; count of bases not matched to a gene: 9. CDR3 in amino acids: CASSPGQYSETQYF. In DNA, the CDR3 is TGTGCCAGCAGCCCGGGACAGTACTCCGAGACCCAGTACTTC.

The V and J genes are TRBV2 and TRBJ2-7, with 13 bases matching TRBD2. The CDR3 length is 14 residues. Trimming took 6 bases from V and 4 from J; bases not matched to a gene: 3. CDR1 is SNHLY and CDR2 is FYNNEI in the germline V gene. The CDR3 bases are TGTGCCAGCAGGGCGACTAGCGGGGGGTACGAGCAGTACTTC. Translated: CASRATSGGYEQYF.